This T cell receptor beta chain was identified during a study of PD-1 blockade in classical Hodgkin lymphoma. Study-wide findings and caveats: Newly diagnosed patients had baseline TCR diversity that was reportedly lower than that of healthy donors. Patients starting nivolumab less than 1 year after ASCT had lower diversity and were excluded from later analyses. Although disease activity or prior therapy may be involved, causes of the repertoire differences remain undefined.

Comment on this clone: Its antigen is still unknown.

Per the germline V gene, CDR1 is MGHRA and CDR2 is YSYEKL. V dropped 1 base and J dropped 3 bases, with 15 bases sitting between them. The length of the CDR3 is 16 residues. Some clones are missing from TCRdb's copy, which holds only in-frame ones; the method was immunoSEQ multiplex PCR. The sample lists tens of thousands of clones, 88% seen once, with more than 5% in the top ten. Brentuximab vedotin exposure varied, and every patient relapsed after autologous stem cell transplantation. The TCR was taken from a human donor with classical Hodgkin lymphoma. The V and J genes are TRBV4-1 and TRBJ1-2; D gene ambiguous. Sample: peripheral blood mononuclear cells (PBMCs), taken before the second cycle of nivolumab. In DNA, the CDR3 is TGCGCCAGCAGCCAAGTAAGCGGGCAGCCGTACTATGGCTACACCTTC. This sequence encodes CASSQVSGQPYYGYTF.